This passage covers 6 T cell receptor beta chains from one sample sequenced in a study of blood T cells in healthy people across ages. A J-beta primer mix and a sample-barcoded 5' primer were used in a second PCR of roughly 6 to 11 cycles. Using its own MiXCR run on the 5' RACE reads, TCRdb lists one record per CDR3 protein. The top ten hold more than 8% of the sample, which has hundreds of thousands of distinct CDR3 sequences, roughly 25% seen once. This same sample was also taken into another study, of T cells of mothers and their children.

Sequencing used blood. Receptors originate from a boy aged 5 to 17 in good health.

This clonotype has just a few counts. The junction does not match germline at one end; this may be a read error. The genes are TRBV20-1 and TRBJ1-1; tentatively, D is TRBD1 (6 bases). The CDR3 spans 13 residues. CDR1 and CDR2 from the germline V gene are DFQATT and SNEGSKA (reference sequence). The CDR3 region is CSARDPGDTEVFF. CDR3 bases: TGCAGTGCTAGGGATCCCGGGGACACTGAAGTTTTCTTT.

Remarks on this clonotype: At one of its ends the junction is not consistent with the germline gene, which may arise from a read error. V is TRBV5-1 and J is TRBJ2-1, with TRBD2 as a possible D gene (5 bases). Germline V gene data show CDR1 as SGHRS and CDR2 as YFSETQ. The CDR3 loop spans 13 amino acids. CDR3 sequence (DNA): TGCGCCAGCAGCTCGGGAAGAAATAATGAGCTGTTCTTC. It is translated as CASSSGRNNELFF.

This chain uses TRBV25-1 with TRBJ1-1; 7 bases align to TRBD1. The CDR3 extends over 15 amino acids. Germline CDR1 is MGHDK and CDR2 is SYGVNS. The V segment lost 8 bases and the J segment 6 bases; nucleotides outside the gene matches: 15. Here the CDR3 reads CASQGAGGGSAEAFF. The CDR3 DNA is TGTGCCAGCCAAGGGGCAGGGGGAGGAAGCGCTGAAGCTTTCTTT.

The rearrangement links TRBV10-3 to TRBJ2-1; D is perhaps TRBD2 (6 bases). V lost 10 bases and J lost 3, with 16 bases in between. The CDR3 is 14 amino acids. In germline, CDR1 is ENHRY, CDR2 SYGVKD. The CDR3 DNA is TGTGCCACCTTTTTAGCGGCTCTCTACAATGAGCAGTTCTTC. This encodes CATFLAALYNEQFF.

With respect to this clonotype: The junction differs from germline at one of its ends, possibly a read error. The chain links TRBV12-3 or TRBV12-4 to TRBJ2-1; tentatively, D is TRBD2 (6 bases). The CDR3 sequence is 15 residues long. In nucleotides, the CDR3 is TGTGCCAGCCTCCACCGCGGGGTGACCTACAATGAGCAATTCTTC. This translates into CASLHRGVTYNEQFF.

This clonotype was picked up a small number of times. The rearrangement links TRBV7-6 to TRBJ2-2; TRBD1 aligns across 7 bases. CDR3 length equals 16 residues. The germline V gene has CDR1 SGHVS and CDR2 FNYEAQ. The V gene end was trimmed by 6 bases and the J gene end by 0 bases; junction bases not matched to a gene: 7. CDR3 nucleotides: TGTGCCAGCAGTCACGGACAGGATGCGAACACCGGGGAGCTGTTTTTT. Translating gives CASSHGQDANTGELFF.